The clone carrying this TCR beta chain has a single count. Patients of the Seattle cohort, enrolled during active infection, were followed longitudinally. The data are from a study of blood T cell repertoires in COVID-19. Study information: Material from acute and convalescent COVID-19 was sourced from the United States, Italy and Spain. In each case, the material was cDNA or gDNA derived from T cells, B-cell-depleted T cells, or PBMCs.

The CDR3 runs to 16 residues. Losses at the gene ends were 4 bases for V and 3 bases for J; bases not matched to a gene: 7. Germline values: CDR1 SGHKS, CDR2 YYEKEE (reference sequence). Original handling: Using reference gene primer amplification, nucleated cell counts were estimated. Here immunoSEQ multiplex PCR was the method, and the copy in TCRdb shows in-frame clones only, minus some. The DNA gave D and trimming, while V, J and clone size come from that table. This repertoire shows about 300,000 clones, approximately 90% found once; its top ten account for 6.3%. The sample comprised peripheral blood. This TCR came from a woman in her forties or fifties with COVID-19, enrolled during active disease. This chain connects TRBV5-5 to TRBJ1-4, with 9 bases aligning to TRBD1. CDR3 protein: CASSPHRGPANEKLFF. CDR3 in DNA: TGTGCCAGCAGCCCTCACAGGGGGCCCGCTAATGAAAAACTGTTTTTT.